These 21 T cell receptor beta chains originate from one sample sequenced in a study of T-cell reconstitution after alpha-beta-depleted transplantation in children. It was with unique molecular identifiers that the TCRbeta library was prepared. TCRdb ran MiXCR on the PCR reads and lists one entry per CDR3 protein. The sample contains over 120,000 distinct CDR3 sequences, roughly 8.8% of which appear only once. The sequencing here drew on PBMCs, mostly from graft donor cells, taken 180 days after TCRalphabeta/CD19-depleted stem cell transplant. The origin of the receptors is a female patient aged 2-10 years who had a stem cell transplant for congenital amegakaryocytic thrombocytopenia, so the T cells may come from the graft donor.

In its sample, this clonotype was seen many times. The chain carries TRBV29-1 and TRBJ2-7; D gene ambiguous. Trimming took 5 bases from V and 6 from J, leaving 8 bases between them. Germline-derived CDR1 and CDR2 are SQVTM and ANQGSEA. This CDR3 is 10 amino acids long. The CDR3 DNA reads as TGCAGCGTTAGCGTGCGCGAGCAGTACTTC. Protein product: CSVSVREQYF.

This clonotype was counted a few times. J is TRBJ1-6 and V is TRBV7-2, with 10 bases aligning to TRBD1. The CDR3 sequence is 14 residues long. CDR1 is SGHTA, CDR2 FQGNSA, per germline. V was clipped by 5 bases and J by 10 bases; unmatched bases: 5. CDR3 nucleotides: TGTGCCAGCAGCCCCAGGGACAGGGGCTCACCCCTCCACTTT. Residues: CASSPRDRGSPLHF.

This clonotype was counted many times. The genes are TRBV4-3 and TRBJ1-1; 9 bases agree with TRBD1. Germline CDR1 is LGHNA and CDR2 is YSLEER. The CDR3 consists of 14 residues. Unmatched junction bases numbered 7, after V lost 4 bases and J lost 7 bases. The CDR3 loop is CASSRTQGASEAFF. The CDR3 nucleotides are TGCGCCAGCAGCCGCACACAGGGGGCAAGTGAAGCTTTCTTT.

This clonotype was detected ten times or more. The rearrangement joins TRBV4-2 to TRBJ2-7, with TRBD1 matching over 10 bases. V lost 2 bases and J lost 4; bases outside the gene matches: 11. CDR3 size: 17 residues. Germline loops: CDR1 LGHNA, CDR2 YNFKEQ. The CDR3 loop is CASSQSLDGDRGYEQYF. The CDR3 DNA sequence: TGTGCCAGCAGCCAATCCCTAGACGGGGACAGGGGTTACGAGCAGTACTTC.

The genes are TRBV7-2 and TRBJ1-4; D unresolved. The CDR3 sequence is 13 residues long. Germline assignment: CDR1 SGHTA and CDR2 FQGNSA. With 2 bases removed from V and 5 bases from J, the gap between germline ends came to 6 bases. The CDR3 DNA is TGTGCCAGCAGCTTACTAAGAAATGAAAAACTGTTTTTT. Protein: CASSLLRNEKLFF.

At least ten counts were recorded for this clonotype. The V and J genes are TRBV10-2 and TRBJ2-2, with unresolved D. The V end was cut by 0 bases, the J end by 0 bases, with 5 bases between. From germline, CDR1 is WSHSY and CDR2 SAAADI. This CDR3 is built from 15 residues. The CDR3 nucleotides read TGCGCCAGCAGTGAGTCGCACACGAACACCGGGGAGCTGTTTTTT. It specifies CASSESHTNTGELFF.

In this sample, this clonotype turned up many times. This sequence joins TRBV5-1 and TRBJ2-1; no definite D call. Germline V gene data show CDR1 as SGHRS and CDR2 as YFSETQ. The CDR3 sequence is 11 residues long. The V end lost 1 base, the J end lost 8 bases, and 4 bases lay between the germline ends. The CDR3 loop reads CASSLLDEQFF. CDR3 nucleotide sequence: TGCGCCAGCAGCTTGCTAGATGAGCAGTTCTTC.

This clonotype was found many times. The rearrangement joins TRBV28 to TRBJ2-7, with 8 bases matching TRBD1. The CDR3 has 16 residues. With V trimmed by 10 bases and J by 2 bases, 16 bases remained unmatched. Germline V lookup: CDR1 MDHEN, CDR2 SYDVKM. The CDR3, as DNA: TGTGCCACCAGCACGTTCCCAGGGGGCCCAACCTACGAGCAGTACTTC. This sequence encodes CATSTFPGGPTYEQYF.

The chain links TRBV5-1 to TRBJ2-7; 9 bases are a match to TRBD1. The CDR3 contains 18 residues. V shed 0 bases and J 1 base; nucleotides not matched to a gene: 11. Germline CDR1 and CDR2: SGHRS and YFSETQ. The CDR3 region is CASSLAPPVGTGSYEQYF. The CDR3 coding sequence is TGCGCCAGCAGCTTGGCTCCTCCGGTCGGGACAGGGTCCTACGAGCAGTACTTC.

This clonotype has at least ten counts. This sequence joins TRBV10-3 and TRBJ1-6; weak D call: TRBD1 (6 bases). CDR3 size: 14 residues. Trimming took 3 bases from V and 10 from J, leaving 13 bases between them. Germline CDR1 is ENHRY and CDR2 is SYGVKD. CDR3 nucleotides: TGTGCCATCAGTGAATGGACAGCGGGCTCACCCCTCCACTTT. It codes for CAISEWTAGSPLHF.

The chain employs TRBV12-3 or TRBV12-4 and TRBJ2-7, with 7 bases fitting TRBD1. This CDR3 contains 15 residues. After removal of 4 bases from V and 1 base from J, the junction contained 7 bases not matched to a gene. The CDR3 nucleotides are TGTGCCAGCAGTTCCCCCTCACAGGGGTCCTACGAGCAGTACTTC. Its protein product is CASSSPSQGSYEQYF.

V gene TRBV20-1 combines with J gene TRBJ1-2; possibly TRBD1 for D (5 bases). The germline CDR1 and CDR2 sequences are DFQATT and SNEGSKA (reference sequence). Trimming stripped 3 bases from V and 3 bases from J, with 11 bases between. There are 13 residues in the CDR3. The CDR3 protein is CSASGGRDYGYTF. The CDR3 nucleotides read TGCAGTGCTAGTGGGGGTCGCGACTATGGCTACACCTTC.

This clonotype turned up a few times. The CDR3 here is CSVGYRGGQPQHF. The CDR3 DNA follows: TGCAGTGTCGGTTACAGGGGAGGACAGCCCCAGCATTTT. The genes are TRBV20-1 and TRBJ1-5; 7 bases agree with TRBD1. Germline V gene sequence: CDR1 DFQATT, CDR2 SNEGSKA (reference sequence). V shed 7 bases, J shed 7 bases, and the junction held 10 bases outside the gene matches. CDR3 length: 13 residues.

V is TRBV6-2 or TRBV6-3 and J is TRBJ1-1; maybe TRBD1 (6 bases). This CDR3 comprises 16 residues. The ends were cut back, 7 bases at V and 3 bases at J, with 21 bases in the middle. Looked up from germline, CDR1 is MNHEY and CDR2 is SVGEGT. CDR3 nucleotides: TGTGCCAGCAACAAGCGGGGGGCAGGGCCCTACACTGAAGCTTTCTTT. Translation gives CASNKRGAGPYTEAFF.

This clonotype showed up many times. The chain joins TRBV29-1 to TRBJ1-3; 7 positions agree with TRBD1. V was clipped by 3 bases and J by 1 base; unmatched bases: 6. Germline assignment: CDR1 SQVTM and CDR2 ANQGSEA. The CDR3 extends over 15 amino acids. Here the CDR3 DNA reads TGCAGCGTTGATGACAGGGTATCTTCTGGAAACACCATATATTTT. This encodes CSVDDRVSSGNTIYF.

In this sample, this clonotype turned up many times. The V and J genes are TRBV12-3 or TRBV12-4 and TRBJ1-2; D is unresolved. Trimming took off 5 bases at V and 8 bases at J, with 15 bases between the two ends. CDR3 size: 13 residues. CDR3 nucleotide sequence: TGTGCCAGCAGTCTTACTACTATCGAAGGCTACACCTTC. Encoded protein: CASSLTTIEGYTF.

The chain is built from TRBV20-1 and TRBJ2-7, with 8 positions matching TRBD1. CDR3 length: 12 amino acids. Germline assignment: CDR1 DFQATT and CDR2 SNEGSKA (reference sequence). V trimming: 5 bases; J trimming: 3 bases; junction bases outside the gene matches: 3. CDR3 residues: CSARDRRYEQYF. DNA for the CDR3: TGCAGTGCTCGGGACAGGCGCTACGAGCAGTACTTC.

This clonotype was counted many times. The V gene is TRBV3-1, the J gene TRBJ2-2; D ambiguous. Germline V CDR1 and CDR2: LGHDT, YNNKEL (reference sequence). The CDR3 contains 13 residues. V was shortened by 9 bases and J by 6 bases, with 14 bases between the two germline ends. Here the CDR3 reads CARSESAAGELFF. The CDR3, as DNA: TGTGCCAGGTCTGAGAGTGCCGCCGGGGAGCTGTTTTTT.

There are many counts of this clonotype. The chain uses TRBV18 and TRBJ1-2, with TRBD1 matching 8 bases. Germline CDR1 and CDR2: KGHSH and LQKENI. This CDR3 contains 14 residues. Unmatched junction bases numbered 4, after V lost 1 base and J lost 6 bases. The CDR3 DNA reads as TGTGCCAGCTCACCACTGTCGGACAGGGATGGCTACACCTTC. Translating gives CASSPLSDRDGYTF.

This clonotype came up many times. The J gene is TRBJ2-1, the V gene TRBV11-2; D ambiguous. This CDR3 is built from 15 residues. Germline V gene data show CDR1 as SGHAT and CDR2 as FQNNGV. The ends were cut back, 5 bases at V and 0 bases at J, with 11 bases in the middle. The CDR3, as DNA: TGTGCCAGCAGCCGTGGGCATAGCTCCTACAATGAGCAGTTCTTC. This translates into CASSRGHSSYNEQFF.

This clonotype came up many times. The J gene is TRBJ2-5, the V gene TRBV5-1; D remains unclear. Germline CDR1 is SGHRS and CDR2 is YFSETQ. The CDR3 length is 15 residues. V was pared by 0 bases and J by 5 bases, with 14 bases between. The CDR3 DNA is TGCGCCAGCAGCTTGGGCAGCCTCAGGCAGGAGACCCAGTACTTC. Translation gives CASSLGSLRQETQYF.